Included here is one T cell receptor (beta chain) sequence, with context. What it binds is not known. From the reads, TCRdb called clonotypes with MiXCR, one entry per CDR3 protein. The data contain over 45,000 distinct CDR3 sequences, over 20% of them singletons. This sample is part of a study of T cell repertoires in cytomegalovirus infection. Study-wide findings and caveats: Pooled public TCR beta family frequency picked out CMV carriers with the relevant HLA. Predominance within the ex vivo response was attributable to HLA-C-restricted CMV-specific TCR beta clonotypes.

This TCR came from a human donor in good health (CMV status not recorded). Some clones in this sample may be carry-over from other donors' samples. The source was CD8+ T cells from cultured PBMCs, collected from culture after CMV antigen stimulation.

The CDR3 sequence: CASSLAGANVLTF. The CDR3 DNA sequence: TGTGCCAGCAGCTTAGCTGGGGCCAACGTCCTGACTTTC. This rearrangement joins TRBV7-6 to TRBJ2-6; D call uncertain. The V gene lost 0 bases and the J gene lost 3 bases, with 0 bases spanning the gap. CDR1 and CDR2 (germline): SGHVS, FNYEAQ. CDR3 size: 13 residues.